The entry below gives a single TCR beta chain sequence along with its context. The clone's antigen remains unknown. Base qualities are not provided; no much larger clone lies one nucleotide away. Including the terminal cysteine and phenylalanine, the CDR3 comprises 14 residues. The only DNA kept is the CDR3, 42 bases in frame from the first base. V is trimmed back by 3 bases and J by 6 bases, and the junction contains 7 bases that no gene match accounts for. CDR1 and CDR2, looked up from the germline V gene, are MGHRA and YSYEKL. Libraries were constructed by RT-PCR. The sequencing machine was an Illumina HiSeq 2500. The public reads were quality trimmed at Q25 with fastp and then assembled into clones with MiXCR by TCRdb, keeping productive beta chains. When rows share a CDR3 protein, they turn into one entry using the most common DNA and genes. Here the sample has about 530,000 distinct CDR3 sequences; approximately 13% occur a single time. The top ten clonotypes cover around 12% of the sample.

The data were taken from a study of response to subunit inactivated influenza vaccine (dated 2018 in TCRdb). As for the study more broadly: Deep quantitative T cell receptor repertoire profiling was used in the study to track responses to a trivalent subunit inactivated influenza vaccine. Overall results and qualifications from the work: The authors suggested that each seasonal influenza vaccination may recruit only a limited number of new T cells.

Reading the label with the study, this specimen's time point is: 45 to 50 days after influenza vaccine administration. Sequences were derived from PBMCs from blood, sampled roughly 47 days after vaccination. The receptor was derived from a man over 45 who received an inactivated influenza vaccine. Donor details come from another sample of the same person, matched by shared clones. The sequence is built from TRBV4-1 and TRBJ1-2, with 7 bases in between that match TRBD1. The nucleotide sequence reads TGCGCCAGCAGCCATGACGACAGGGACCATGGCTACACCTTC. The translation is CASSHDDRDHGYTF.